Listed below are T cell receptor beta chains from one sample, sequenced in a study of cytomegalovirus exposure and HLA in healthy donors. TCRdb's table, derived via immunoSEQ multiplex PCR, lists solely in-frame clones and lacks some. The table records under 200,000 clones, about 86% of them present only once. Sequencing was carried out using PBMCs. These receptors originate from a young woman in good health and CMV-seronegative. Each CDR3 is given with its conserved first and last residue. D genes are given only for firm matches. Where a row states a size, it is once, few, many or the class of an expanded clone; other rows omit it.

clone_size,d_call,j_call,v_call,cdr3_aa,cdr3_nt
NA,NA,TRBJ1-2,TRBV14,CASSQDPSFYGYTF,TGTGCCAGCAGCCAAGACCCGTCCTTCTATGGCTACACCTTC
NA,NA,TRBJ2-7,TRBV18,CASSRPDSSGSVYEQYF,TGTGCCAGCTCACGGCCGGATAGTTCGGGTTCGGTCTACGAGCAGTACTTC
few,TRBD1,TRBJ1-4,TRBV7-9,CASSLGDRGSNEKLFF,TGTGCCAGCAGCTTAGGCGACAGGGGTTCTAATGAAAAACTGTTTTTT
NA,NA,TRBJ2-7,TRBV5-1,CASSPGVGGEQYF,TGCGCCAGCAGCCCGGGGGTAGGGGGCGAGCAGTACTTC
NA,NA,TRBJ1-6,TRBV5-1,CASSVGGPTPPYNSPLHF,TGCGCCAGCAGCGTAGGGGGACCGACTCCCCCTTATAATTCACCCCTCCACTTT
NA,TRBD1,TRBJ1-2,TRBV2,CASRAQGGYTF,TGTGCCAGCAGAGCACAGGGGGGCTACACCTTC
NA,NA,TRBJ2-7,TRBV10-3,CAISENSPGYEQYF,TGTGCCATCAGTGAAAACTCGCCTGGCTACGAGCAGTACTTC
NA,TRBD1,TRBJ1-5,TRBV19,CAIDRGKQPQHF,TGTGCCATCGACAGGGGAAAGCAGCCCCAGCATTTT
NA,NA,TRBJ1-2,TRBV28,CASSSSRIYTF,TGTGCCAGCAGTTCCTCCAGAATCTACACCTTC
NA,NA,TRBJ1-5,TRBV21-1,CASSKGRQPQHF,TGTGCCAGCAGCAAAGGGAGGCAGCCCCAGCATTTT
NA,NA,TRBJ1-1,TRBV19,CASSLQGNTEAFF,TGTGCCAGTAGCCTGCAGGGGAACACTGAAGCTTTCTTT
NA,TRBD1,TRBJ2-2,TRBV5-4,CASSPTGQGNTGELFF,TGTGCCAGCAGCCCCACGGGACAGGGTAACACCGGGGAGCTGTTTTTT
NA,NA,TRBJ1-1,TRBV5-1,CASRGGGTVIPEAFF,TGCGCCAGCAGGGGCGGAGGGACCGTAATCCCCGAAGCTTTCTTT
NA,TRBD1,TRBJ1-5,TRBV7-8,CASSFSRGRRNQPQHF,TGTGCCAGCAGCTTTTCCAGGGGGCGGCGGAATCAGCCCCAGCATTTT
NA,TRBD1,TRBJ2-7,TRBV2,CASMLDRGLEQYF,TGTGCCAGCATGTTGGACAGGGGGCTCGAGCAGTACTTC
once,TRBD2,TRBJ2-7,TRBV15,CATSRAAGGGSEQYF,TGTGCCACCAGCAGAGCGGCGGGGGGAGGGAGTGAGCAGTACTTC
NA,TRBD2,TRBJ2-2,TRBV27,CASRLIGGEGGELFF,TGTGCCAGCAGGCTTATCGGGGGGGAAGGCGGGGAGCTGTTTTTT
NA,NA,TRBJ2-3,TRBV12-5,CASATSSPDTQYF,TGTGCTAGTGCCACTTCATCCCCAGATACGCAGTATTTT
NA,NA,TRBJ2-5,TRBV4-1,CASSQEREVVHEQETQYF,TGCGCCAGCAGCCAAGAAAGAGAGGTCGTCCATGAACAAGAGACCCAGTACTTC
once,NA,TRBJ2-7,TRBV18,CASSPSRSYEQYF,TGTGCCAGCTCACCAAGCCGCTCCTACGAGCAGTACTTC
NA,NA,TRBJ2-2,TRBV12-5,CASGLLGGDTGELFF,TGTGCTAGTGGTTTGCTAGGGGGTGACACCGGGGAGCTGTTTTTT
NA,TRBD1,TRBJ2-3,TRBV2,CASRRTGTTDTQYF,TGTGCCAGCAGAAGGACAGGGACCACAGATACGCAGTATTTT
once,NA,TRBJ2-7,TRBV2,CASREDSYEQYF,TGTGCCAGCAGGGAGGACAGCTACGAGCAGTACTTC
NA,NA,TRBJ1-3,TRBV30,CAWSHRVTAGNTIYF,TGTGCCTGGAGCCACAGGGTGACGGCGGGAAACACCATATATTTT
NA,NA,TRBJ1-1,TRBV25-1,CASKSPGWANTEAFF,TGTGCCAGCAAGTCCCCAGGGTGGGCGAACACTGAAGCTTTCTTT
NA,NA,TRBJ2-7,TRBV7-6,CASSLVYSGHSYEQYF,TGTGCCAGCAGCTTAGTTTATAGCGGACACTCCTACGAGCAGTACTTC
NA,NA,TRBJ2-1,TRBV19,CASTMGGEKAYNGEQFF,TGTGCCAGTACAATGGGTGGGGAGAAAGCTTACAATGGTGAGCAGTTCTTC
NA,NA,TRBJ1-1,TRBV7-9,CASSRMTGRFGNTEAFF,TGTGCCAGCAGCCGGATGACAGGTCGGTTTGGGAACACTGAAGCTTTCTTT
NA,TRBD1,TRBJ2-7,TRBV5-4,CASSRTGAGKQYF,TGTGCCAGCAGCCGGACAGGGGCAGGAAAGCAGTACTTC
NA,TRBD2,TRBJ2-5,TRBV11-2,CASSSPGLVKTQYF,TGTGCCAGCAGCTCTCCGGGACTAGTGAAGACCCAGTACTTC
NA,TRBD1,TRBJ2-3,TRBV9,CASSFRDRGTDTQYF,TGTGCCAGCAGCTTCCGGGACAGGGGCACAGATACGCAGTATTTT
NA,NA,TRBJ2-1,TRBV5-1,CASSLADEQFF,TGCGCCAGCAGCTTGGCAGATGAGCAGTTCTTC
NA,NA,TRBJ1-6,TRBV6-5,CASSYSIREGSSPLHF,TGTGCCAGCAGTTACTCGATTCGGGAGGGTAGCTCACCCCTCCACTTT
NA,NA,TRBJ1-1,TRBV11-3,CASAPGGTNTEAFF,TGTGCCAGCGCCCCGGGGGGGACGAACACTGAAGCTTTCTTT
NA,NA,TRBJ1-5,TRBV30,CAWSVPREGIPQHF,TGTGCCTGGAGTGTACCCAGGGAAGGGATACCCCAGCATTTT
NA,TRBD2,TRBJ2-1,TRBV7-8,CASSAGTSGSSSYNEQFF,TGTGCCAGCAGCGCCGGGACTAGCGGGAGTAGCTCCTACAATGAGCAGTTCTTC
NA,TRBD2,TRBJ2-1,TRBV6-4,CASSVGLAGNNEQFF,TGTGCCAGCAGTGTCGGACTAGCGGGTAACAATGAGCAGTTCTTC
NA,NA,TRBJ1-1,TRBV6-1,CASSPLTMNTEAFF,TGTGCCAGCAGTCCACTCACCATGAACACTGAAGCTTTCTTT
once,TRBD1,TRBJ1-5,TRBV9,CASIPATATGGLSNQPQHF,TGTGCCAGCATCCCAGCCACAGCTACAGGGGGCCTATCTAATCAGCCCCAGCATTTT
NA,NA,TRBJ1-5,TRBV19,CASSISGSQPQHF,TGTGCCAGTAGTATATCCGGTTCCCAGCCCCAGCATTTT
few,NA,TRBJ1-1,TRBV5-4,CASSLDFDRRNTEAFF,TGTGCCAGCAGCTTGGATTTCGACAGGCGGAACACTGAAGCTTTCTTT
once,TRBD1,TRBJ1-2,TRBV9,CASSAQQGLGGYTF,TGTGCCAGCAGCGCGCAACAGGGGTTAGGTGGCTACACCTTC
NA,NA,TRBJ2-7,TRBV6-5,CASSYADSTYEQYF,TGTGCCAGCAGTTACGCGGACAGTACCTACGAGCAGTACTTC
NA,TRBD2,TRBJ2-5,TRBV7-2,CASSPPGLATGTQYF,TGTGCCAGCAGCCCGCCGGGACTAGCGACGGGGACCCAGTACTTC
NA,NA,TRBJ2-7,TRBV7-2,CASSLSDYFYEQYF,TGTGCCAGCAGCTTATCAGACTACTTCTACGAGCAGTACTTC
NA,NA,TRBJ1-4,TRBV4-1,CASSHLSRTVGRELFF,TGCGCCAGCAGCCACCTCAGTCGGACAGTGGGGAGGGAACTGTTTTTT
few,NA,TRBJ2-7,TRBV6-1,CASSDDGGVSSYEQYF,TGTGCCAGCAGTGATGACGGAGGTGTTAGCTCCTACGAGCAGTACTTC
NA,TRBD1,TRBJ1-5,TRBV19,CASSRQGDDQPQHF,TGTGCCAGTAGTAGACAGGGAGATGATCAGCCCCAGCATTTT
NA,NA,TRBJ1-1,TRBV28,CASSFKIAEAFF,TGTGCCAGCAGTTTTAAAATAGCTGAAGCTTTCTTT
NA,NA,TRBJ2-5,TRBV5-1,CASSLAGNEETQYF,TGCGCCAGCAGCTTAGCAGGGAATGAAGAGACCCAGTACTTC
NA,TRBD1,TRBJ1-2,TRBV6-1,CASSGRPGQGIFLRYGYTF,TGTGCCAGCAGTGGAAGACCGGGACAGGGTATTTTTTTACGATATGGCTACACCTTC
NA,TRBD1,TRBJ1-1,TRBV20-1,CGQGIGTEAFF,TGCGGACAGGGGATAGGCACTGAAGCTTTCTTT
NA,TRBD1,TRBJ2-7,TRBV25-1,CASSDYRDSDEQYF,TGTGCCAGCAGTGACTACCGGGACAGTGACGAGCAGTACTTC
few,NA,TRBJ2-1,TRBV19,CASSMGEAWEQFF,TGTGCCAGTAGTATGGGTGAGGCGTGGGAGCAGTTCTTC
NA,TRBD2,TRBJ2-7,TRBV5-4,CASSLASGGFSEQYF,TGTGCCAGCAGCTTGGCTAGCGGGGGGTTCAGCGAGCAGTACTTC
NA,TRBD1,TRBJ1-6,TRBV6-1,CASSEPTDRFNSPLHF,TGTGCCAGCAGTGAGCCTACGGACAGGTTCAATTCACCCCTCCACTTT
NA,NA,TRBJ2-5,TRBV28,CASSWDSGRRQETQYF,TGTGCCAGCAGCTGGGACAGTGGGAGGAGGCAAGAGACCCAGTACTTC
NA,NA,TRBJ2-7,TRBV5-4,CASSVDGTHYEQYF,TGTGCCAGCAGCGTTGATGGGACTCATTACGAGCAGTACTTC
NA,NA,TRBJ1-3,TRBV7-9,CASRLQGSGNTIYF,TGTGCCAGCAGGTTGCAGGGGTCCGGAAACACCATATATTTT
NA,NA,TRBJ1-2,TRBV7-9,CASSLVATQDGYTF,TGTGCCAGCAGCTTAGTGGCGACCCAGGATGGCTACACCTTC